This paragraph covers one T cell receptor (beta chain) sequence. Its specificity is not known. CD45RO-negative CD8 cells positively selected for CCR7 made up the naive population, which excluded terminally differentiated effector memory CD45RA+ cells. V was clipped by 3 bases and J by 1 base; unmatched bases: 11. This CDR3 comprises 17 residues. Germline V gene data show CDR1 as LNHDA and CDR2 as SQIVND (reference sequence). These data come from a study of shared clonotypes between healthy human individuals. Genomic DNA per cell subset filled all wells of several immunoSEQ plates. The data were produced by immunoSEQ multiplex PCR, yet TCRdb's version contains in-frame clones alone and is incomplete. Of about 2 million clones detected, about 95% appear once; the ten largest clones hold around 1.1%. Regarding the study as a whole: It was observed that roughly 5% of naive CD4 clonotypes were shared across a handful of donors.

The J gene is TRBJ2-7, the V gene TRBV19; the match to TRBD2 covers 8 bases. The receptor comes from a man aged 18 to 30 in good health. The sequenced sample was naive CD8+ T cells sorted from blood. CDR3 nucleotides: TGTGCCAGTAGTATTGATTTGGCTAGCGGGCTTTCCTACGAGCAGTACTTC. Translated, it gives CASSIDLASGLSYEQYF. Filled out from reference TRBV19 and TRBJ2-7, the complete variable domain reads DGGITQSPKYLFRKEGQNVTLSCEQNLNHDAMYWYRQDPGQGLRLIYYSQIVNDFQKGDIAEGYSVSREKKESFPLTVTSAQKNPTAFYLCASSIDLASGLSYEQYFGPGTRLTVT.